The 16 T cell receptor beta chains below were found in one sample sequenced in a study of T cells after somatic rescue of genetic block. This table comes from immunoSEQ multiplex PCR, and its TCRdb copy is limited to in-frame clones, with some not included. The data hold 85,000 to 100,000 clones, with 90% observed a single time. Input material: peripheral blood mononuclear cells (PBMCs). All receptors derive from a woman between 18 and 29 years old.

The chain links TRBV6-1 to TRBJ2-5; unclear D gene. Per germline, CDR1 MNHNS and CDR2 SASEGT. Trimming pared 2 bases from V and 2 bases from J, leaving 9 bases between. The CDR3 loop spans 14 amino acids. The CDR3, as DNA: TGTGCCAGCAGTGAAATTCGTCTTCAAGAGACCCAGTACTTC. This encodes CASSEIRLQETQYF.

This clone is a singleton in its sample. The rearrangement links TRBV9 to TRBJ2-2, with TRBD2 matching over 12 bases. Germline trimming cut 4 bases from V and 6 bases from J; bases unmatched to any gene: 4. There are 15 residues in the CDR3. Germline CDR1 and CDR2: SGDLS and YYNGEE. The CDR3 is CASSPPSGGAGELFF. CDR3 sequence (DNA): TGTGCCAGCAGCCCCCCTAGCGGGGGGGCCGGGGAGCTGTTTTTT.

This clone has a single count. The chain joins TRBV23-1 to TRBJ2-3; 10 bases are shared with TRBD1. TRBV23-1 is reported as an ORF; its role is uncertain. The CDR3 is 18 amino acids. The V and J ends lost 5 bases and 0 bases, in that order; junction bases with no gene match: 11. The CDR3 loop reads CASSTDRGHPFSTDTQYF. DNA for the CDR3: TGCGCCAGCAGTACTGACAGGGGGCATCCTTTTAGCACAGATACGCAGTATTTT.

The chain links TRBV9 to TRBJ1-1, with D possibly TRBD1 on 6 matching bases. The V end was cut by 4 bases, the J end by 4 bases, with 14 bases between. Germline CDR1 is SGDLS and CDR2 is YYNGEE. The CDR3 sequence is 14 residues long. In DNA form, the CDR3 reads TGTGCCAGCAGCATCCGAGGGGGAAGCACTGAAGCTTTCTTT. Amino acid sequence: CASSIRGGSTEAFF.

CDR3 DNA sequence: TGCGCCAGCAGCAAGGACAGCCAGCCAGATACGCAGTATTTT. Translation gives CASSKDSQPDTQYF. The V gene is TRBV5-1, the J gene TRBJ2-3, with TRBD1 as a possible D gene (6 bases). The CDR3 has 14 amino acids. V dropped 4 bases and J dropped 4 bases, with 13 bases sitting between them. CDR1 is SGHRS, CDR2 YFSETQ, per germline.

The rearrangement joins TRBV5-1 to TRBJ1-1; possibly TRBD1 for D (5 bases). Trimming cost V 0 bases and J 5 bases, with 11 bases left between them. The V gene's germline CDR1 is SGHRS and CDR2 YFSETQ. This CDR3 has 14 amino acids. The CDR3 DNA reads TGCGCCAGCAGCTTGGGACCCCAGGGAACTGAAGCTTTCTTT. Its translation is CASSLGPQGTEAFF. Together with reference TRBV5-1 and TRBJ1-1, the CDR3 gives the full variable domain: KAGVTQTPRYLIKTRGQQVTLSCSPISGHRSVSWYQQTPGQGLQFLFEYFSETQRNKGNFPGRFSGRQFSNSRSEMNVSTLELGDSALYLCASSLGPQGTEAFFGQGTRLTVV.

The chain joins TRBV6-6 to TRBJ2-3; D remains unclear. The V gene's germline CDR1 is MNHNY and CDR2 SVGAGI (reference sequence). The germline V and J ends were trimmed by 7 bases and 4 bases, with 9 bases remaining between them. There are 12 residues in the CDR3. CDR3 coding DNA: TGTGCCAGCACCTTAGCCCCAGATACGCAGTATTTT. Translated, it gives CASTLAPDTQYF.

This chain connects TRBV7-2 to TRBJ1-1; 7 positions agree with TRBD1. V trimming: 4 bases; J trimming: 0 bases; junction bases outside the gene matches: 11. The V gene's germline CDR1 is SGHTA and CDR2 FQGNSA. There are 17 residues in the CDR3. The CDR3 sequence is CASSSTRQGLLNTEAFF. The DNA for the CDR3 is TGTGCCAGCAGCTCCACGCGACAGGGCTTACTGAACACTGAAGCTTTCTTT. Full variable domain (rest looked up from reference TRBV7-2 and TRBJ1-1): GAGVSQSPSNKVTEKGKDVELRCDPISGHTALYWYRQSLGQGLEFLIYFQGNSAPDKSGLPSDRFSAERTGGSVSTLTIQRTQQEDSAVYLCASSSTRQGLLNTEAFFGQGTRLTVV.

This chain uses TRBV11-2 with TRBJ2-7; 7 bases align to TRBD1. The J segment lost 1 base and the V segment lost 1 base, leaving 4 bases of the junction unmatched. CDR1 and CDR2 from the germline V gene are SGHAT and FQNNGV. This CDR3 is built from 15 residues. CDR3 bases: TGTGCCAGCAGCTTAGGGGACAGATCGTCCTACGAGCAGTACTTC. Protein product: CASSLGDRSSYEQYF.

The genes are TRBV18 and TRBJ2-5; TRBD2 might be the D (5 bases). The length of the CDR3 is 13 residues. V dropped 6 bases and J dropped 4 bases, with 12 bases sitting between them. Germline loops: CDR1 KGHSH, CDR2 LQKENI. The CDR3 coding sequence is TGTGCCAGCTCCTTATCTGGAGGAGAGACCCAGTACTTC. It codes for CASSLSGGETQYF.

About this clone: The same CDR3 arises from other DNA sequences in this sample as well. V usage is TRBV7-9 and J usage is TRBJ2-3, with unresolved D. Trimming took off 6 bases at V and 4 bases at J, with 11 bases between the two ends. Germline CDR1 and CDR2: SEHNR and FQNEAQ (reference sequence). The length of the CDR3 is 13 residues. CDR3 sequence reads: CASSPRGPDTQYF. CDR3 DNA: TGTGCCAGCAGTCCCCGTGGGCCAGATACGCAGTATTTT.

The rearrangement joins TRBV30 to TRBJ2-3; D could derive from TRBD1 or TRBD2 (5 bases each). There are 12 residues in the CDR3. The V gene lost 7 bases and the J gene lost 9 bases, with 17 bases spanning the gap. Germline CDR1 is GTSNPN and CDR2 is SVGIG (reference sequence). This CDR3 reads CASGRGGPTQYF. In nucleotides, the CDR3 is TGTGCCTCGGGGCGTGGGGGACCCACGCAGTATTTT.

The chain couples TRBV29-1 to TRBJ2-5, with D perhaps TRBD1 or TRBD2 (5 bases each). V was pared by 6 bases and J by 2 bases, with 10 bases between. CDR1 is SQVTM, CDR2 ANQGSEA, per germline. The CDR3 contains 12 residues. DNA of the CDR3: TGCAGCGTCCGGGACGGACAAGAGACCCAGTACTTC. It translates to CSVRDGQETQYF.

V usage is TRBV28 and J usage is TRBJ2-7, with TRBD2 matching over 7 bases. Germline V lookup: CDR1 MDHEN, CDR2 SYDVKM. The trim removed 7 bases at V and 0 bases at J, leaving 3 bases unmatched. The CDR3 totals 13 residues. Here the CDR3 DNA reads TGTGCCAGCACGGCTAGCGGCTCCTACGAGCAGTACTTC. Translating it yields CASTASGSYEQYF.

J is TRBJ2-2 and V is TRBV11-3, with D unresolved. V lost 0 bases, J lost 4 bases, and 15 bases lay in between. Germline V CDR1 and CDR2: SGHNT, YENEEA. This CDR3 spans 17 amino acids. The CDR3 region is CASSLEVGIPSTGELFF. CDR3 nucleotide sequence: TGTGCCAGCAGCTTAGAGGTTGGGATCCCCTCCACCGGGGAGCTGTTTTTT.

The chain couples TRBV7-9 to TRBJ2-7, with D unclear. The CDR3 loop spans 12 amino acids. Per germline, CDR1 SEHNR and CDR2 FQNEAQ (reference sequence). V was shortened by 1 base and J by 4 bases, with 5 bases between the two germline ends. The CDR3 DNA sequence: TGTGCCAGCAGCTTAGTCGGGTACGAGCAGTACTTC. It is translated as CASSLVGYEQYF.